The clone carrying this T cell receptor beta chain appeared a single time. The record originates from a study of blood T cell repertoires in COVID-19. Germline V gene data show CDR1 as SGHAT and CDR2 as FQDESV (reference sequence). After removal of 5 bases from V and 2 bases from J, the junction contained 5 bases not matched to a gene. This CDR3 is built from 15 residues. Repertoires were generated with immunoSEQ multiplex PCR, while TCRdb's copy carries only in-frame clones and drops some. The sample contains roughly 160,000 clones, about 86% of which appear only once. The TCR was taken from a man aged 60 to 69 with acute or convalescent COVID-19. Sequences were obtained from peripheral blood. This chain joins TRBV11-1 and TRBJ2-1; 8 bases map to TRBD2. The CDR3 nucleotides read TGTGCCAGCAGCCGAAATAGCGGGGCCTACAATGAGCAGTTCTTC. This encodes CASSRNSGAYNEQFF.